This TCR beta chain derives from a study of T-cell memory formation after mild COVID-19. Study background: Largely, TCR clusters stayed within a single donor.

Trimming pared 5 bases from V and 2 bases from J, leaving 13 bases between. Germline V gene lookup returns CDR1 SEHNR and CDR2 FQNEAQ (reference sequence). The CDR3 loop spans 16 amino acids. TCR alpha and TCR beta cDNA libraries carrying sample barcodes and UMIs were produced by 5'RACE using constant-segment primers. TCRdb itself ran the 5' RACE reads through MiXCR, one entry per CDR3 protein. This table holds a few hundred thousand distinct CDR3 sequences, about 11% found once. As concerns this clonotype: Its antigen is not known.

Broader study findings: The finding that pre-infection memory included some responding clones suggested that cross-reactive memory joined. CD4+ bias marked clones expanding day 15 to 37, unlike balanced contracting clones.

Sequences were obtained from PBMCs or a T cell subset sorted from them (not recorded which). The sequence was obtained from a man between 18 and 35 years old who had mild COVID-19 (a few samples of this study predate the infection). Cell type and time point are not known. The chain carries TRBV7-9 and TRBJ2-6; the D is unclear. CDR3 sequence: CASSPLGSPGANVLTF. The CDR3 bases are TGTGCCAGCAGCCCCCTGGGGTCTCCTGGGGCCAACGTCCTGACTTTC.